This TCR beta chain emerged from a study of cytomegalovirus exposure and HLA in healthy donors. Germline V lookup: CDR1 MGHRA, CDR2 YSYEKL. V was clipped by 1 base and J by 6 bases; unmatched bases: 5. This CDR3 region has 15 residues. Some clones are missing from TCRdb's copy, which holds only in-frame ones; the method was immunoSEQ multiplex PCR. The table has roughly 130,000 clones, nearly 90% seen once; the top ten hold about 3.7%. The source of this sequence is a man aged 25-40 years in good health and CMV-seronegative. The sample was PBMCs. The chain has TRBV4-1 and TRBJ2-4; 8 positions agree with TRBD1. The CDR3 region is CASSQVGQGGNIQYF. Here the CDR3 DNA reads TGCGCCAGCAGCCAAGTAGGACAGGGTGGAAACATTCAGTACTTC.